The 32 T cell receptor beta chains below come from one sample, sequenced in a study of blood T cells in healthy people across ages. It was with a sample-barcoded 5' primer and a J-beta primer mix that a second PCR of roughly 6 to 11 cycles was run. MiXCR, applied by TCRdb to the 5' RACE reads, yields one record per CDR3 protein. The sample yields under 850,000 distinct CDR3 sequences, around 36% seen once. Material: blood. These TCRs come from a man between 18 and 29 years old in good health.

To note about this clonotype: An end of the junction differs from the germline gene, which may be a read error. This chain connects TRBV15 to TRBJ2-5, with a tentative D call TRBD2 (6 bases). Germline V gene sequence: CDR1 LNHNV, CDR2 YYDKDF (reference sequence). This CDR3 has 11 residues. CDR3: CAASSTTRQYF. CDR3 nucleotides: TGTGCCGCCAGCAGTACGACTAGACAGTACTTC. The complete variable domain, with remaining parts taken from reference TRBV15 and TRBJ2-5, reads DAMVIQNPRYQVTQFGKPVTLSCSQTLNHNVMYWYQQKSSQAPKLLFHYYDKDFNNEADTPDNFQSRRPNTSFCFLDIRSPGLGDTAMYLCAASSTTRQYFGPGTRLLVL.

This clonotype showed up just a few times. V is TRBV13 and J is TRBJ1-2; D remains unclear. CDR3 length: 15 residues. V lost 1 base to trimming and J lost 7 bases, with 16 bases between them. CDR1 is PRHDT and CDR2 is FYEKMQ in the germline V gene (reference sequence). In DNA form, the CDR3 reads TGTGCCAGCAGCTTAGAGGACCTGACGGTCGGTGGCTACACCTTC. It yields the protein CASSLEDLTVGGYTF.

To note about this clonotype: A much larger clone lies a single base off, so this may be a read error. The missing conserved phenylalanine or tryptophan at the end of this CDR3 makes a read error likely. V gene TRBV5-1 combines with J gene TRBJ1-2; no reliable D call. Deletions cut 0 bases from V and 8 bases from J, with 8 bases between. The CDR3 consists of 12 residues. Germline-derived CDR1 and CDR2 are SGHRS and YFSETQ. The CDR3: CASSLGREGYTL. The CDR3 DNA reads TGCGCCAGCAGCTTGGGACGGGAAGGCTACACCTTA.

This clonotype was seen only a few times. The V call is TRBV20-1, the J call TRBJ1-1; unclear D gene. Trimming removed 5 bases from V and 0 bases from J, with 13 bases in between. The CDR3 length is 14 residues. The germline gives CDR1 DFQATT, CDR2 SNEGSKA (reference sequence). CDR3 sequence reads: CSASPGPVNTEAFF. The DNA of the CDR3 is TGCAGTGCTTCCCCGGGTCCGGTGAACACTGAAGCTTTCTTT.

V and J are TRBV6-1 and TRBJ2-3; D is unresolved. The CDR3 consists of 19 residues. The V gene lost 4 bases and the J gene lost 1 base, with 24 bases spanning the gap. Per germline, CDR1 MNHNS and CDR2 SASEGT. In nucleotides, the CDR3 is TGTGCCAGCAGTGTGCGGTCCCCCAGCCTCCTGCTCCGCACAGATACGCAGTATTTT. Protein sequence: CASSVRSPSLLLRTDTQYF.

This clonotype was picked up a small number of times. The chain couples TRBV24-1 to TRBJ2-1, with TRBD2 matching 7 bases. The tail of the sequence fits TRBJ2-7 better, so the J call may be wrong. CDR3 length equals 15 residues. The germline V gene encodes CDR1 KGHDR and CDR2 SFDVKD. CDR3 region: CATRAGDYSYNEQYF. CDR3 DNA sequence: TGTGCCACCAGGGCGGGAGATTACTCCTACAATGAGCAGTACTTC.

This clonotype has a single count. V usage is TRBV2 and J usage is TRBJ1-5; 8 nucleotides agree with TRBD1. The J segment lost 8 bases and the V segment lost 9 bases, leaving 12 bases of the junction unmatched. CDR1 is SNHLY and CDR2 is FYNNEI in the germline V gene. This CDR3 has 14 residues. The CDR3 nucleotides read TGTGCCAGTAGCGAACAGGGGGTATCGGAGCCCCAGCATTTT. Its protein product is CASSEQGVSEPQHF.

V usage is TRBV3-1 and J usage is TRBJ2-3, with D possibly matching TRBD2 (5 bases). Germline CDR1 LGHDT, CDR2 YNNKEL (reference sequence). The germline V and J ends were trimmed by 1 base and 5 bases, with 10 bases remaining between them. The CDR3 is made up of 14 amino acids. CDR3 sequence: CASSQGLPGDTQYF. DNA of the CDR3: TGTGCCAGCAGCCAAGGACTACCCGGAGATACGCAGTATTTT.

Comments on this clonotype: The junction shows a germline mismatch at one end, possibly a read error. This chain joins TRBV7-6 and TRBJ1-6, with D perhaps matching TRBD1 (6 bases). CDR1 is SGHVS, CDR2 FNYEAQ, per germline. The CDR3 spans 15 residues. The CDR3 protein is CASSPGTPNNSPPHF. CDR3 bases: TGTGCCAGCAGCCCCGGGACACCGAATAATTCACCCCCCCACTTT.

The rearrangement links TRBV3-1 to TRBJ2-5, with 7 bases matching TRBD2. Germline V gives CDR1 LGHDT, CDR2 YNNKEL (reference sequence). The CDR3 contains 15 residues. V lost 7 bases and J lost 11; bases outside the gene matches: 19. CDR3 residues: CASTAIGLGTNEQYF. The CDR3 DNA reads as TGTGCCAGCACCGCAATAGGGCTAGGGACTAATGAGCAGTACTTC.

The CDR3 bases are TGTGCCAGCAGTTCCGGGACAGGGCCATATGGCTACACCTTC. Translating gives CASSSGTGPYGYTF. The chain links TRBV6-2 or TRBV6-3 to TRBJ1-2; 9 bases align to TRBD1. Germline V gene lookup returns CDR1 MNHEY and CDR2 SVGEGT. V lost 4 bases and J lost 5; bases outside the gene matches: 5. CDR3 length: 14 residues.

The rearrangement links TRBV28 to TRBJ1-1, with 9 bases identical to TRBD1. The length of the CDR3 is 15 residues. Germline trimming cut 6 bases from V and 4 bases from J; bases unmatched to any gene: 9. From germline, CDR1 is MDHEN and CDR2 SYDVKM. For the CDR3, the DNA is TGTGCCAGCAGCTCGCCGGGACAGGGCCGCACTGAAGCTTTCTTT. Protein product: CASSSPGQGRTEAFF. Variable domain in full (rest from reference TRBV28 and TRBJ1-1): DVKVTQSSRYLVKRTGEKVFLECVQDMDHENMFWYRQDPGLGLRLIYFSYDVKMKEKGDIPEGYSVSREKKERFSLILESASTNQTSMYLCASSSPGQGRTEAFFGQGTRLTVV.

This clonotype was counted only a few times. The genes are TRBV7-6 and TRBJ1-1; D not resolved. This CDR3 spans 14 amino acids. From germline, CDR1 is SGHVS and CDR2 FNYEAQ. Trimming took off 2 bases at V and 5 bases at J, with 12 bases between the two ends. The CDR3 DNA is TGTGCCAGCAGCTTACAAGGGAGGGAGACTGAAGCTTTCTTT. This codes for CASSLQGRETEAFF.

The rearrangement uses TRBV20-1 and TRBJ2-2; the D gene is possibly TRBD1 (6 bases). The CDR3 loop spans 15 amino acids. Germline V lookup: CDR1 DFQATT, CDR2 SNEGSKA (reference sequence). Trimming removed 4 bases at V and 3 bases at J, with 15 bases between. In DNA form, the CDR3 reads TGCAGTGCTACGGCGGGTCAGGGGTACACCGGGGAGCTGTTTTTT. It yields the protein CSATAGQGYTGELFF.

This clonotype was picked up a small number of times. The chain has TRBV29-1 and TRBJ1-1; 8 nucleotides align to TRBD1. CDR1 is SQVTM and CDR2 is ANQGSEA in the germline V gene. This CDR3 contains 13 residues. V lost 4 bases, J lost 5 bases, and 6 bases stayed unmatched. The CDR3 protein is CSVAGGGGTEAFF. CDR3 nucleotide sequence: TGCAGCGTTGCAGGGGGCGGTGGGACTGAAGCTTTCTTT.

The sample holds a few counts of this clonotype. The CDR3 DNA reads as TGTGCCAGCAGCGTAGGCCTAGCGAGGGATACGCAGTATTTT. It encodes CASSVGLARDTQYF. The chain is built from TRBV9 and TRBJ2-3; D possibly corresponds to TRBD2 (6 bases). This CDR3 spans 14 amino acids. Trimming took 0 bases from V and 6 from J, leaving 11 bases between them. Germline assignment: CDR1 SGDLS and CDR2 YYNGEE. Filled out from reference TRBV9 and TRBJ2-3, the complete variable domain reads DSGVTQTPKHLITATGQRVTLRCSPRSGDLSVYWYQQSLDQGLQFLIQYYNGEERAKGNILERFSAQQFPDLHSELNLSSLELGDSALYFCASSVGLARDTQYFGPGTRLTVL.

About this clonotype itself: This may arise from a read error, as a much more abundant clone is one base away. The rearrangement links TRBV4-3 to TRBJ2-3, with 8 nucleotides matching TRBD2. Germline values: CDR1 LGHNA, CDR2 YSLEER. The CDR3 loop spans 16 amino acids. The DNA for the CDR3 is TGCACCAGCAGTCCGAAAGCGGGGGTGACCACAGATACGCAGTATTTT. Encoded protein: CTSSPKAGVTTDTQYF.

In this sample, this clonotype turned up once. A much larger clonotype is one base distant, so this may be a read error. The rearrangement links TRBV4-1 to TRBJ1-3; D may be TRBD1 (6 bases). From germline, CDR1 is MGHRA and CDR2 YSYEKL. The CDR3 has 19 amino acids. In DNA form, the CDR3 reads TGCGCCAGCAGCCAAGATGGTCGGACTATAGCAGGGGATGGAAACACCACATATTTT. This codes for CASSQDGRTIAGDGNTTYF.

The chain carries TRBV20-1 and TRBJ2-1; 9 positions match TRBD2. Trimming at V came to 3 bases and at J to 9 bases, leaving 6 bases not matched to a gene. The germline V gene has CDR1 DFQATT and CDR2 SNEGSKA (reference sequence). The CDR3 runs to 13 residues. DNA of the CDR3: TGCAGTGCTAGCGCGGGGGGGCCAAGTGAGCAGTTCTTC. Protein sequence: CSASAGGPSEQFF.

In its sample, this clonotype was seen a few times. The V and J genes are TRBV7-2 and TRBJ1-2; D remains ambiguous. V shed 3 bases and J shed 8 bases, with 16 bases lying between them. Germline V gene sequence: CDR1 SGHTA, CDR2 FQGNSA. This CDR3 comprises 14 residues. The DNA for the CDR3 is TGTGCCAGCAGCTTCCAGGCCTCTATTAGGGGCTACACCTTC. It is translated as CASSFQASIRGYTF.

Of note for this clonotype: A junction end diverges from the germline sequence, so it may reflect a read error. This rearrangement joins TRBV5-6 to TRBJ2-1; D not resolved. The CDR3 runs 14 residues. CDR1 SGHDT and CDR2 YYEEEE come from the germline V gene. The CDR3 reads CAGSSTRHYNEQFF. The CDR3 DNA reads TGTGCCGGCAGCTCGACGAGACACTACAATGAGCAGTTCTTC.

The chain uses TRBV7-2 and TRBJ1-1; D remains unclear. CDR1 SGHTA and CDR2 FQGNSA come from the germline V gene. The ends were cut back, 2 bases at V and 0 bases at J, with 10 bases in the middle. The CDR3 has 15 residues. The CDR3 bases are TGTGCCAGCAGCTTACTTGGGCAGATGAACACTGAAGCTTTCTTT. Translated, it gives CASSLLGQMNTEAFF.

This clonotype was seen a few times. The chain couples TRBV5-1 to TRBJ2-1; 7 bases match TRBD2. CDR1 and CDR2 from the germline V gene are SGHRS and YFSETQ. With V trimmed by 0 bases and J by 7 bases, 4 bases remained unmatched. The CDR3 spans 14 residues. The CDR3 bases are TGCGCCAGCAGCTTGGGGGCTAGCGGTAATGAGCAGTTCTTC. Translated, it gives CASSLGASGNEQFF.

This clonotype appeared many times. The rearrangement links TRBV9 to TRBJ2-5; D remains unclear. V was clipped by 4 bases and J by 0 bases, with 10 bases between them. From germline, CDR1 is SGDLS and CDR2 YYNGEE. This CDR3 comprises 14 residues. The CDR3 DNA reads TGTGCCAGCAGCCCAAACGCAGACCAAGAGACCCAGTACTTC. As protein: CASSPNADQETQYF. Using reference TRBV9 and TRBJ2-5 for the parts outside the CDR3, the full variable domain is DSGVTQTPKHLITATGQRVTLRCSPRSGDLSVYWYQQSLDQGLQFLIQYYNGEERAKGNILERFSAQQFPDLHSELNLSSLELGDSALYFCASSPNADQETQYFGPGTRLLVL.

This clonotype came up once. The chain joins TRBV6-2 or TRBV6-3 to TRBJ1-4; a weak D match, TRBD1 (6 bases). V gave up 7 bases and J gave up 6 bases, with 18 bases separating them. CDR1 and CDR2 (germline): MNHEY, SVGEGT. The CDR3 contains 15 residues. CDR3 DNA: TGTGCCAGCACCGGAGGGGGGTCGGCGGATGAAAAACTGTTTTTT. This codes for CASTGGGSADEKLFF.

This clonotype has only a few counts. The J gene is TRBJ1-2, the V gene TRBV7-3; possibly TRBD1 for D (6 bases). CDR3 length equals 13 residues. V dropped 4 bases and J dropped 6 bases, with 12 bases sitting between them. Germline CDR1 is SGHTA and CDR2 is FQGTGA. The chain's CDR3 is CASSSGGGDGYTF. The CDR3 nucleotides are TGTGCCAGCAGCTCCGGAGGGGGGGATGGCTACACCTTC.

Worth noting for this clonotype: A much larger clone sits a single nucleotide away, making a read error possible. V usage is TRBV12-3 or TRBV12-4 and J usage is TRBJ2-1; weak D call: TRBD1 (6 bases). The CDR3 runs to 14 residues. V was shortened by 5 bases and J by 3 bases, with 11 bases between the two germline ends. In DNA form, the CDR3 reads TGTGCCAGCAGTGCCACGGACAGCTACAATGAGCAGTTCTTC. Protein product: CASSATDSYNEQFF.

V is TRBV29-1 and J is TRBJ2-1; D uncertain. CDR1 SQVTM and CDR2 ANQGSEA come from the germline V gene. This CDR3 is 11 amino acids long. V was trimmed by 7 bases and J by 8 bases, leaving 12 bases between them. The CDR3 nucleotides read TGCAGCGGTGGCAGAGACCATGAGCAGTTCTTC. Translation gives CSGGRDHEQFF.

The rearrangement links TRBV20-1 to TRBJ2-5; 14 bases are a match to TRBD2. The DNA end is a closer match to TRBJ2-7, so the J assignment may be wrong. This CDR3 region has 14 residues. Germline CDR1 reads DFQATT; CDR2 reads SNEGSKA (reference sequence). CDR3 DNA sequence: TGCAGTGCTAGGGGACTAGCGGGAGACTACGAGCAGTACTTC. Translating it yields CSARGLAGDYEQYF.

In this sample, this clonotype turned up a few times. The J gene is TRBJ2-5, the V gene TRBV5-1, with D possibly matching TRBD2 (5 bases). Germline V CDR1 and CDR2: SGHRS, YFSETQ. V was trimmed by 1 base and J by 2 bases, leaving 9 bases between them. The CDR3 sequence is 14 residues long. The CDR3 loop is CASSLLTGQETQYF. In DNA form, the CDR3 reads TGCGCCAGCAGCTTGTTGACGGGACAAGAGACCCAGTACTTC.

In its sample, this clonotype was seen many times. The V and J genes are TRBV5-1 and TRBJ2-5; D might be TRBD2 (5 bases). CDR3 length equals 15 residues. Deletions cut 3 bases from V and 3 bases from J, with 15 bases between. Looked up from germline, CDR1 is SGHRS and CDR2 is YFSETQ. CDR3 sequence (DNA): TGCGCCAGCAGCTCCAGCGGAACATCGAAAGAGACCCAGTACTTC. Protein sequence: CASSSSGTSKETQYF.

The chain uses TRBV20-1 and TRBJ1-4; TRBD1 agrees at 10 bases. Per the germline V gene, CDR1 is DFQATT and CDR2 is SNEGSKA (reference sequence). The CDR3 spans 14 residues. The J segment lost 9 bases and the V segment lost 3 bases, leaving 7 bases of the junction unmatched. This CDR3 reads CSARGQGSNKKLFF. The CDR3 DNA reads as TGCAGTGCTAGGGGACAGGGGAGCAACAAAAAACTGTTTTTT.